The present entry profiles one TCR beta chain with its context. There is no known antigen for this receptor. This sample is part of a study of cytomegalovirus exposure and HLA in healthy donors (dated 2017 in TCRdb). Background for the entire study: An earlier analysis of 587 of the donors reported about 300 Gb of sequence data and approximately 120 million unique TCR beta sequences obtained from around 190 million T cells. An early release covering 500 to 750 HLA-typed donors comprised approximately 290 gigabases of sequencing data and 65 million to 100 million unique TCR sequences. The genetic ancestry cluster associated with self-reported Caucasian donors included about 84% of the 300 to 450 genotyped donors. The aim of the study was to test whether cataloging public T cell receptors could identify signatures of past pathogen exposure. The study profiled the T cell repertoires of 500 to 800 subjects by immunosequencing and related them to cytomegalovirus serostatus. Along with the roughly 670-subject first cohort, a separate validation cohort of about 110 different subjects was used. To predict cytomegalovirus infection status, the study combined high-throughput TCR immunosequencing, statistical association of individual TCRs with disease status, and machine learning. In a later analysis, previously published TCR beta repertoires from 550 to 700 donors were re-analyzed and high-resolution HLA genotyping was added so that TCR occurrence patterns could be studied. In the later analysis, no new phenotypic data were used to find candidate immune exposures; instead, reliance was placed on TCR beta sequences and their occurrence across donors. In an earlier analysis of a few hundred of the donors, high-throughput TCR beta sequencing was used to judge whether each TCR beta V gene segment behaved as functional or pseudogenic. Alongside the repertoire data, information on donor age, sex, ethnicity and CMV serostatus was compiled. Genome-wide SNP genotypes for about 55% of the roughly 670 donors were used in a later genetic analysis, which treated that subset as a discovery cohort. All discovery cohort repertoires had been generated using a single sequencing platform. Class I and class II HLA loci were covered by the typing at four-digit resolution. Typing coverage differed by locus: A, B, C, DRB1 and DQB1 were typed in about 620-630 donors, DQA1 in roughly 510, DPA1 in 606, and DPB1 in roughly 450. Because of strong linkage in the cohort, four or five DR-DQ haplotypes were treated as single units for association and clustering. Among over 350 genotyped donors of the cohort, an average of around 240,000 unique TCR beta nucleotide sequences were sequenced per donor, about a sixth of them non-productive.

Receptor amplification or capture employed the immunoSEQ multiplex PCR assay. For the multiplex PCR, a mixture combining 60 forward primers for TCR Vbeta segments and 13 reverse primers for TCR Jbeta segments was used. Amplification of the CDR3 region of rearranged TCR beta genes was performed with a multiplex PCR assay on genomic DNA. On the Illumina HiSeq System, the amplified TCR beta libraries were sequenced as 87-base-pair reads. The authors' pipeline ran thus. Across the 600 to 700 repertoires, a later analysis counted tens of millions of unique TCR beta chains, around 10 million of which were shared by at least two donors. Raw reads were error-corrected and collapsed into unique sequences with a nearest-neighbor algorithm that merged closely related sequences to remove PCR and sequencing errors. To assign V, D and J gene segments, CDR3 sequences were aligned to IMGT reference sequences. For a sequence to be retained, a match of at least six nucleotides to both a V gene segment and a J gene segment was required. A rearrangement was called productive if the CDR3 had no stop codons and remained in frame with V and J, and every other rearrangement was called non-productive. CDR3 was defined by IMGT convention, running from the second conserved V-encoded cysteine to the conserved J-encoded phenylalanine. The earlier analysis of 587 of the donors excluded any sequence lacking an unambiguous match to a single V gene segment. In an earlier analysis of several hundred of the donors, a V segment was called functional when productive rearrangements were above 56.7%, and segregating when the standard deviation between donors exceeded 5%. A statistical classification framework was built for diagnosing cytomegalovirus status from the catalog of TCR beta chain sequences. In a later analysis, V and J genes were assigned by comparing TCR nucleotide sequences against IMGT/GENE-DB human TR gene sequences. Using the TCRdist pipeline, a later analysis assigned CDR3 sequences along with most-parsimonious VDJ recombination scenarios. In a later analysis, each TCR beta chain was defined by its CDR3 amino acid sequence together with its V-gene family, and reads lacking a unique V-gene family were excluded. As a way to deal with suspected cross-contamination and a sequencing artifact, a later analysis dropped nearly 600 nucleotide sequences that were highly shared and had low generation probability. In a later analysis, a clonal expansion index was calculated for each public chain from normalized within-repertoire ranks of inferred template counts. Generation probabilities in a later analysis came from a VDJ recombination model fitted to out-of-frame rearrangements, and those results were checked against IGoR. A later analysis scored TCR-TCR, TCR-HLA and TCR-CMV co-occurrence with hypergeometric tests, applying a repertoire-size bias correction to TCR pairs. A later analysis estimated false discovery rates by permuting HLA or CMV assignments 20 times. A later analysis grouped co-occurring TCRs with DBSCAN, adding TCRdist sequence similarity when clustering within HLA-allele-positive subsets. Repertoires with fewer than 30,000 or more than 120,000 public chains were left out of co-occurrence clustering, as were about five repertoires with anomalous nucleotide sharing. The immuneACCESS repertoire file appears here via TCRdb, limited to in-frame rearrangements. These files lack a portion of the clones; in checked studies, under half of the deficit traces to unresolved V genes, and the cause of the others is not known. V and J calls and clone size follow that table, whereas D and trimming were derived from the DNA. The data table for this sample lists around 45,000 clones. Of the sample, about 15% falls within the top ten clones.

The full study reports these points: In a later analysis, HLA-associated TCR beta chains showed more clonal expansion and lower generation probabilities than non-associated chains that were equally common. The classifier was reported to diagnose cytomegalovirus status with high specificity and sensitivity in both the original cohort and the validation cohort. For the cohort, immune exposure information was limited to CMV serostatus. Only TCR beta chains were sequenced in this cohort, and the absence of alpha or paired-chain data limited detectable features. Across donors, most TCR sequences were observed very rarely, whereas some public TCRs were present in many individuals. The authors suggested that the approach could potentially be extended to other disease states and immunological phenotypes. Linkage disequilibrium might explain the correlated functional status among segregating V segments, but an unknown experimental factor could not be excluded. At a false discovery rate of 0.05, a later analysis linked fewer than 20,000 TCR beta sequences to specific HLA alleles. When HLA alleles, especially DR and DQ, strongly co-occurred, attributing TCR associations to individual alleles was difficult. In a later analysis, TCR association rates were found to vary across HLA loci, with the most associated TCRs seen for DRB1 alleles and the fewest for HLA-C alleles. Sequencing depth was assumed to be roughly uniform across donors in the presence/absence analyses, though that assumption may not hold. An earlier analysis of approximately 500 of the donors showed that most TCR beta V segments appeared in productive rearrangements either about 87% or about 30% of the time, which broadly matched IMGT annotations. HLA typing was unavailable for some donors at each locus, so association tests used only the typed subset. In a later analysis, most CMV-associated TCR beta chains were found to appear HLA-restricted, with HLA associations seemingly driven largely by CMV exposure. Because counts were too low, seventeen rarely observed V segments, including chromosome 9 orphons, were left out of the earlier analysis of over 550 of the donors. In a later analysis, several top co-occurrence clusters were reported to appear linked to parvovirus B19, influenza, CMV and Epstein-Barr virus. According to a later genetic analysis, donors in an Asian-associated ancestry cluster had fewer N-insertions in productive TCRs than the approximately 700-donor mean. A further reported finding was that TCR beta sequences accurately predicted the HLA-A and HLA-B alleles for most subjects in the first cohort. The study listed 150 to 200 TCR beta chains as associated with cytomegalovirus. A group of highly shared sequence variants was considered likely to be a technical artifact of the sequencing pipeline. A few of the identified cytomegalovirus-associated TCR beta chains were confirmed in vitro to be specific for cytomegalovirus antigens. A later genetic analysis associated a missense DCLRE1C variant with V-gene and J-gene trimming of TCR beta chains, and an independent cohort replicated the association.

The cohort was made up of under 800 healthy bone marrow donors. All cohort members were sampled while nominally healthy, although unrecorded immune exposures were likely present. The donor tested CMV seronegative and was one of the 352 seronegative cohort members. A peripheral blood sample was provided by each donor, and peripheral blood mononuclear cells were used for TCR beta sequencing. Genomic DNA was extracted from the blood cell samples with the Qiagen DNeasy Blood Extraction Kit. The TCR was taken from a male donor in good health and CMV-seronegative. The specimen sequenced was PBMCs.

This receptor carries the CDR3 CASSPGHAARYGYTF. The DNA sequence reads TGTGCCAGCAGTCCCGGACATGCCGCTAGGTATGGCTACACCTTC. The V gene is TRBV27 and the J gene is TRBJ1-2, and perhaps TRBD1 as D gene, on 5 matching bases. CDR1 and CDR2 are read off the germline V gene (reference sequence) as MNHEY and SMNVEV. V was cut back by 5 bases and J by 5 bases, leaving a gap of 18 bases between them. The CDR3 covers 15 residues, taking in both the cysteine and the phenylalanine. Only the CDR3 region is kept as DNA, spanning 45 bases read in frame from base 1.